This TCR beta chain was identified during a study of blood T cell repertoires in COVID-19. CDR3 length equals 13 residues. Per germline, CDR1 MNHEY and CDR2 SVGAGI. V was shortened by 1 base and J by 8 bases, with 11 bases between the two germline ends. The assay was immunoSEQ multiplex PCR, and TCRdb's table has in-frame clones only and misses some. The table includes roughly 330,000 clones, roughly 90% detected once. The specimen sequenced was peripheral blood. This TCR was sampled from a man between 18 and 35 years old who had recovered from COVID-19. V usage is TRBV6-5 and J usage is TRBJ1-2; D call uncertain. CDR3 in DNA: TGTGCCAGCAGTTACTACCGGGCGGGGGGCTACACCTTC. As protein: CASSYYRAGGYTF.